Below, 26 T cell receptor beta chains from the same sample are listed, as sequenced in a study of molecular identifiers for immune sequencing clone quantification. TCRdb used MiXCR to reprocess the PCR reads, holding one entry per CDR3 protein. The sample contains about 500,000 distinct CDR3 sequences, about 20% of which appear only once. Sequencing input: naive CD8+ T cells from blood, with Jurkat cell RNA spiked in. The sample's subset: FACS-sorted CD8+CD4-CCR7+CD45RA+ naive T cells. These receptor sequences come from a human donor in good health. Some libraries in this study had Jurkat cell RNA spiked in.

The chain employs TRBV7-2 and TRBJ2-1; 7 bases fit TRBD1. The CDR3 covers 17 residues. The J segment lost 6 bases and the V segment lost 0 bases, leaving 11 bases of the junction unmatched. Germline CDR1 and CDR2: SGHTA and FQGNSA. In DNA, the CDR3 is TGTGCCAGCAGCTTAGCCCCTTATTTGGACAGGTGCAATGAGCAGTTCTTC. This translates into CASSLAPYLDRCNEQFF. The entire variable domain, with the rest obtained from reference TRBV7-2 and TRBJ2-1, is as follows: GAGVSQSPSNKVTEKGKDVELRCDPISGHTALYWYRQSLGQGLEFLIYFQGNSAPDKSGLPSDRFSAERTGGSVSTLTIQRTQQEDSAVYLCASSLAPYLDRCNEQFFGPGTRLTVL.

This clonotype was observed at least ten times. V gene TRBV10-3 combines with J gene TRBJ2-1; D perhaps matches TRBD1 (5 bases). Germline V gene lookup returns CDR1 ENHRY and CDR2 SYGVKD. V lost 3 bases and J lost 8, with 17 bases in between. This CDR3 region has 15 residues. The CDR3 loop reads CAISDPREQAYEQFF. The CDR3 region has the DNA TGTGCCATCAGTGACCCGAGAGAACAGGCTTATGAGCAGTTCTTC.

This clonotype came up many times. The chain has TRBV6-1 and TRBJ2-5; 9 nucleotides align to TRBD1. This CDR3 is 12 amino acids long. CDR1 and CDR2 (germline): MNHNS, SASEGT. J lost 2 bases, V lost 10 bases, and 2 bases had no gene match. CDR3 in amino acids: CAIGQGQETQYF. The CDR3 DNA sequence: TGTGCCATTGGACAGGGGCAAGAGACCCAGTACTTC.

This clonotype was detected a few times. This sequence joins TRBV3-1 and TRBJ2-2, with D perhaps TRBD1 or TRBD2 (6 bases each). The germline V gene encodes CDR1 LGHDT and CDR2 YNNKEL (reference sequence). The CDR3 has 17 residues. Trimming left V 0 bases short and J 5 bases short, with 16 bases between. The CDR3 region is CASSQDVRQGRTGELFF. The CDR3 nucleotides are TGTGCCAGCAGCCAAGATGTGCGGCAGGGGAGGACCGGGGAGCTGTTTTTT.

V is TRBV27 and J is TRBJ2-1; D unresolved. V gave up 5 bases and J gave up 0 bases, with 11 bases separating them. The germline V gene has CDR1 MNHEY and CDR2 SMNVEV (reference sequence). This CDR3 is 15 amino acids long. The CDR3: CASSPGFSSYNEQFF. The CDR3 bases are TGTGCCAGCAGTCCCGGGTTCAGCTCCTACAATGAGCAGTTCTTC.

The chain has TRBV27 and TRBJ1-2, with D possibly being TRBD1 (6 bases). The germline gives CDR1 MNHEY, CDR2 SMNVEV (reference sequence). The V end was cut by 0 bases, the J end by 0 bases, with 14 bases between. This CDR3 contains 17 residues. CDR3 in amino acids: CASSLSILGHPNYGYTF. For the CDR3, the DNA is TGTGCCAGCAGTTTATCGATTCTGGGACACCCTAACTATGGCTACACCTTC.

As to this clonotype: One end of the junction fails to match germline, which may point to a read error. J is TRBJ2-1 and V is TRBV5-6; 8 bases line up with TRBD1. Germline CDR1 is SGHDT and CDR2 is YYEEEE. The CDR3 is 14 amino acids. Here the CDR3 reads CASGFRTGYNEQFF. In DNA form, the CDR3 reads TGTGCCAGCGGCTTCCGGACAGGGTACAATGAGCAGTTCTTC.

This clonotype was seen repeatedly, ten times or more. The CDR3 nucleotides are TGCAGCGTTGGGTATGGCAGCATGAACACTGAAGCTTTCTTT. It translates to CSVGYGSMNTEAFF. The V call is TRBV29-1, the J call TRBJ1-1; D not resolved. CDR3 size: 14 residues. V lost 4 bases and J 0 bases, leaving 12 bases between the germline ends. CDR1 and CDR2 from the germline V gene are SQVTM and ANQGSEA.

This clonotype has a handful of counts. The chain is built from TRBV4-3 and TRBJ2-1; TRBD2 agrees at 7 bases. With 2 bases clipped from V and 15 bases from J, the junction kept 16 bases outside the gene matches. Germline loops: CDR1 LGHNA, CDR2 YSLEER. The CDR3 sequence is 15 residues long. The CDR3 nucleotides read TGCGCCAGCAGCCAAATTCCACCCACTAGCGCCGGTGCGTTCTTC. Protein product: CASSQIPPTSAGAFF.

In regard to this clonotype: Relative to the germline gene, one junction end is altered; a read error may explain this. V gene TRBV7-9 combines with J gene TRBJ2-7; the D call may be TRBD1 or TRBD2 (5 bases each). The CDR3 sequence is 15 residues long. Germline V CDR1 and CDR2: SEHNR, FQNEAQ (reference sequence). The CDR3 nucleotides are TGTGCCGGCAGCTTAGCTGGGACCCTAGCCTACGAGCAGTACTTC. Amino acids: CAGSLAGTLAYEQYF.

The rearrangement links TRBV6-5 to TRBJ1-1; D possibly corresponds to TRBD1 (6 bases). This CDR3 spans 15 amino acids. Germline CDR1 reads MNHEY; CDR2 reads SVGAGI. V was trimmed by 2 bases and J by 1 base, leaving 11 bases between them. This CDR3 reads CASSYGSDRNTEAFF. CDR3 in DNA: TGTGCCAGCAGTTACGGGTCGGACAGGAACACTGAAGCTTTCTTT.

With respect to this clonotype: Since the CDR3 does not end with the conserved phenylalanine or tryptophan, this likely comes from a read error. The gene calls are TRBV28 and TRBJ1-1; no firm D call. The CDR3 has 14 amino acids. V lost 3 bases and J 1 base, leaving 9 bases between the germline ends. CDR1 and CDR2 (germline): MDHEN, SYDVKM. The CDR3 protein is CASSFFLTNTEAFS. In DNA form, the CDR3 reads TGTGCCAGCAGTTTCTTCTTAACGAACACTGAAGCTTTCTCT.

This clonotype appeared many times. The chain carries TRBV7-9 and TRBJ1-1, with a possible D match to TRBD1 (6 bases). V was shortened by 1 base and J by 0 bases, with 9 bases between the two germline ends. The CDR3 contains 15 residues. Germline CDR1 and CDR2: SEHNR and FQNEAQ (reference sequence). CDR3 nucleotide sequence: TGTGCCAGCAGCTTAGGGACAGCCATGAACACTGAAGCTTTCTTT. This gives the protein CASSLGTAMNTEAFF.

At least ten counts were recorded for this clonotype. J is TRBJ1-1 and V is TRBV13; TRBD1 might be the D (6 bases). V was pared by 5 bases and J by 4 bases, with 26 bases between. From germline, CDR1 is PRHDT and CDR2 FYEKMQ (reference sequence). The CDR3 extends over 18 amino acids. The DNA of the CDR3 is TGTGCCAGCAGCGATAGAGGGGGGGCAGGGGAGGACGGCACTGAAGCTTTCTTT. It specifies CASSDRGGAGEDGTEAFF.

This chain joins TRBV6-2 or TRBV6-3 and TRBJ2-5; the match to TRBD2 covers 12 bases. V trimming: 1 base; J trimming: 4 bases; junction bases outside the gene matches: 1. Germline V gives CDR1 MNHEY, CDR2 SVGEGT. CDR3 length: 15 residues. The CDR3 DNA sequence: TGTGCCAGCAGTTACTTACTAGCGGGGGGAGAGACCCAGTACTTC. Translated: CASSYLLAGGETQYF.

This clonotype was seen many times. This chain connects TRBV6-2 or TRBV6-3 to TRBJ2-5, with 11 bases matching TRBD2. The CDR3 is made up of 16 amino acids. Germline CDR1 is MNHEY and CDR2 is SVGEGT. The V segment lost 0 bases and the J segment 4 bases; nucleotides outside the gene matches: 4. CDR3: CASSYSLAGGPETQYF. The CDR3, as DNA: TGTGCCAGCAGTTACTCCCTAGCGGGGGGCCCAGAGACCCAGTACTTC.

A remark on this clonotype: With a much larger clone just one base away, this may be a read error. The chain combines TRBV9 with TRBJ2-7; the D is unclear. Looked up from germline, CDR1 is SGDLS and CDR2 is YYNGEE. V lost 4 bases to trimming and J lost 5 bases, with 13 bases between them. The CDR3 has 13 residues. CDR3 sequence reads: CASSPPATHEQYF. The CDR3 region has the DNA TGTGCCAGCAGCCCCCCCGCGACGCACGAGCAGTACTTC.

The gene calls are TRBV6-2 or TRBV6-3 and TRBJ2-5, with D perhaps matching TRBD1 or TRBD2 (6 bases each). The CDR3 covers 20 residues. V lost 7 bases and J 2 bases, leaving 32 bases between the germline ends. The germline CDR1 and CDR2 sequences are MNHEY and SVGEGT. The CDR3 region is CASTYGEGGETAGLQETQYF. In DNA form, the CDR3 reads TGTGCCAGCACCTACGGCGAGGGGGGCGAAACGGCGGGCTTACAAGAGACCCAGTACTTC.

This clonotype showed up just once. Just one base apart from a much larger clone, this may be a read error. The V call is TRBV29-1, the J call TRBJ1-1, with D maybe TRBD1 (5 bases). CDR1 is SQVTM and CDR2 is ANQGSEA in the germline V gene. The CDR3 runs to 11 residues. CDR3 nucleotide sequence: TGCGGCGTCCCGTGGGGGTCTGAAGCTTTCTTT. It specifies CGVPWGSEAFF.

There are many counts of this clonotype. This chain links TRBV5-1 with TRBJ2-3; perhaps D is TRBD1 or TRBD2 (6 bases each). Trimming cost V 1 base and J 1 base, with 10 bases left between them. The V gene's germline CDR1 is SGHRS and CDR2 YFSETQ. The length of the CDR3 is 15 residues. The CDR3 protein is CASSLWGAGTDTQYF. Here the CDR3 DNA reads TGCGCCAGCAGCTTGTGGGGGGCCGGCACAGATACGCAGTATTTT.

This clonotype was seen a handful of times. The J gene is TRBJ2-3, the V gene TRBV4-3; either TRBD1 or TRBD2 may fit D (5 bases each). V gave up 1 base and J gave up 1 base, with 18 bases separating them. This CDR3 region has 18 residues. Germline V CDR1 and CDR2: LGHNA, YSLEER. In DNA form, the CDR3 reads TGCGCCAGCAGCCAAGGTTCGGGGCGGTTAGCCCGCACAGATACGCAGTATTTT. Amino acid sequence: CASSQGSGRLARTDTQYF.

Only a few counts were recorded for this clonotype. The chain links TRBV3-1 to TRBJ1-4; D remains unclear. V lost 0 bases and J 8 bases, leaving 7 bases between the germline ends. Germline V gene lookup returns CDR1 LGHDT and CDR2 YNNKEL (reference sequence). CDR3 length equals 13 residues. CDR3 sequence reads: CASSQDREEKLFF. DNA for the CDR3: TGTGCCAGCAGCCAAGATCGAGAGGAAAAACTGTTTTTT. Combining the CDR3 with reference TRBV3-1 and TRBJ1-4 gives the whole variable domain DTAVSQTPKYLVTQMGNDKSIKCEQNLGHDTMYWYKQDSKKFLKIMFSYNNKELIINETVPNRFSPKSPDKAHLNLHINSLELGDSAVYFCASSQDREEKLFFGSGTQLSVL.

On this clonotype: Given a much more abundant clone one base away, this may be a read error. The chain couples TRBV27 to TRBJ1-6; no clear D. Trimming stripped 10 bases from V and 0 bases from J, with 19 bases between. The V gene's germline CDR1 is MNHEY and CDR2 SMNVEV (reference sequence). The CDR3 consists of 17 residues. The CDR3 DNA reads TGTGCCACCCATCCCGGCAGGTTGAACTCCTATAATTCACCCCTCCACTTT. Amino acids: CATHPGRLNSYNSPLHF.

In this sample, this clonotype turned up a few times. The chain links TRBV4-3 to TRBJ2-7; tentatively, D is TRBD2 (8 bases). Germline lookup yields CDR1 LGHNA and CDR2 YSLEER. Trimming pared 4 bases from V and 6 bases from J, leaving 28 bases between. The CDR3 totals 18 residues. CDR3 loop: CASSPSGRGSGGPGEQYF. CDR3 bases: TGCGCCAGCAGCCCCTCGGGCAGGGGGAGCGGGGGCCCTGGCGAGCAGTACTTC.

There are many counts of this clonotype. The chain couples TRBV12-3 or TRBV12-4 to TRBJ2-5; no definite D call. With 5 bases removed from V and 0 bases from J, the gap between germline ends came to 10 bases. CDR3 length equals 14 residues. This CDR3 reads CASSPGVYQETQYF. In DNA, the CDR3 is TGTGCCAGCAGTCCTGGAGTCTACCAAGAGACCCAGTACTTC.

The V call is TRBV24-1, the J call TRBJ2-2, with D possibly being TRBD1 (5 bases). CDR3 size: 15 residues. Trimming pared 5 bases from V and 1 base from J, leaving 10 bases between. Germline lookup yields CDR1 KGHDR and CDR2 SFDVKD. The CDR3 spells CATSGRGLNTGELFF. The CDR3 bases are TGTGCCACCAGTGGTAGGGGCCTGAACACCGGGGAGCTGTTTTTT.